The T cell receptor (beta chain) described here comes from a study of blood T cell repertoires in COVID-19. V gave up 1 base and J gave up 4 bases, with 10 bases separating them. From germline, CDR1 is SGHVS and CDR2 FQNEAQ. CDR3 length: 14 amino acids. Measured with immunoSEQ multiplex PCR; TCRdb has only the in-frame clones, and not every one. This table holds over 200,000 clones, 85% to 90% found once. This chain links TRBV7-8 with TRBJ1-2; no clear D. The sequence came from a man younger than 40 with COVID-19, enrolled during active disease. The material sequenced was peripheral blood. The CDR3 is CASSLGGISYGYTF. The CDR3 coding sequence is TGTGCCAGCAGCTTAGGAGGAATTTCCTATGGCTACACCTTC. The full variable domain, rest sourced from reference TRBV7-8 and TRBJ1-2, is GAGVSQSPRYKVAKRGQDVALRCDPISGHVSLFWYQQALGQGPEFLTYFQNEAQLDKSGLPSDRFFAERPEGSVSTLKIQRTQQEDSAVYLCASSLGGISYGYTFGSGTRLTVV.